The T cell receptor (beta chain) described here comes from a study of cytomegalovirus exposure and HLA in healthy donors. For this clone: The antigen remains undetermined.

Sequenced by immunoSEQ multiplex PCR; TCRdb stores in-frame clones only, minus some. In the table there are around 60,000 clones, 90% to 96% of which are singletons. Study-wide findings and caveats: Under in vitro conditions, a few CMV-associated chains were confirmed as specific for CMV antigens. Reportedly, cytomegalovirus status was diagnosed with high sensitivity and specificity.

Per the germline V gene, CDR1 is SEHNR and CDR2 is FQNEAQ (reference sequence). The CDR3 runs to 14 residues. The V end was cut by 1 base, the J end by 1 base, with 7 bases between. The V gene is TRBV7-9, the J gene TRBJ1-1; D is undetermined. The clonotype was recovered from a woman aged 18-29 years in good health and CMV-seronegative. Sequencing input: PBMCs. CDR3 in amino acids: CASSLGAANTEAFF. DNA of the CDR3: TGTGCCAGCAGCTTAGGGGCCGCGAACACTGAAGCTTTCTTT.